One and the same sample provided the 23 T cell receptor beta chains below, sequenced in a study of early T cells in non-severe SARS-CoV-2 infection. From the 5' RACE reads, TCRdb called clonotypes with MiXCR, one entry per CDR3 protein. The sample has around 83,000 distinct CDR3 sequences, more than 9% seen once. Sequenced material: whole blood, taken at baseline. These receptors were collected from an adult who was a healthcare worker with PCR-confirmed SARS-CoV-2 infection or an uninfected control (not recorded which).

V gene TRBV20-1 combines with J gene TRBJ2-7; 10 bases map to TRBD1. In germline, CDR1 is DFQATT, CDR2 SNEGSKA (reference sequence). CDR3 length equals 14 residues. Trimming took 6 bases from V and 3 from J; bases not matched to a gene: 8. This CDR3 is CSASSGTGVYEQYF. The CDR3 region has the DNA TGCAGTGCCAGCTCCGGGACAGGGGTCTACGAGCAGTACTTC.

At least ten counts were recorded for this clonotype. V gene TRBV9 combines with J gene TRBJ2-1, with 7 bases fitting TRBD2. J was trimmed by 3 bases and V by 0 bases; bases with no gene match: 6. The CDR3 spans 16 residues. Germline CDR1 reads SGDLS; CDR2 reads YYNGEE. The CDR3 DNA sequence: TGTGCCAGCAGCGTAGTGGAAACGGGAGGCTACAATGAGCAGTTCTTC. It translates to CASSVVETGGYNEQFF.

This clonotype has just a few counts. The V and J genes are TRBV9 and TRBJ1-4, with D possibly matching TRBD1 (6 bases). Looked up from germline, CDR1 is SGDLS and CDR2 is YYNGEE. V lost 0 bases and J 7 bases, leaving 10 bases between the germline ends. This CDR3 has 14 amino acids. The CDR3 loop is CASSVGTVGEKLFF. The CDR3 bases are TGTGCCAGCAGCGTAGGGACAGTGGGTGAAAAACTGTTTTTT.

This clonotype was picked up many times. This chain uses TRBV7-2 with TRBJ2-1, with D unclear. This CDR3 has 11 amino acids. The germline gives CDR1 SGHTA, CDR2 FQGNSA. The V and J ends lost 2 bases and 9 bases respectively, with 5 bases between them. CDR3 in DNA: TGTGCCAGCAGCTTAATCGGTGAGCAGTTCTTC. Its translation is CASSLIGEQFF. The full variable domain, completed using reference TRBV7-2 and TRBJ2-1, is GAGVSQSPSNKVTEKGKDVELRCDPISGHTALYWYRQSLGQGLEFLIYFQGNSAPDKSGLPSDRFSAERTGGSVSTLTIQRTQQEDSAVYLCASSLIGEQFFGPGTRLTVL.

The gene calls are TRBV18 and TRBJ2-1; 7 positions match TRBD2. Germline CDR1 reads KGHSH; CDR2 reads LQKENI. There are 15 residues in the CDR3. V shed 1 base and J 4 bases; nucleotides not matched to a gene: 4. DNA for the CDR3: TGTGCCAGCTCACCACGGTCTAGCGGATACAATGAGCAGTTCTTC. Translation gives CASSPRSSGYNEQFF. The variable domain in full, with the rest retrieved from reference TRBV18 and TRBJ2-1, is NAGVMQNPRHLVRRRGQEARLRCSPMKGHSHVYWYRQLPEEGLKFMVYLQKENIIDESGMPKERFSAEFPKEGPSILRIQQVVRGDSAAYFCASSPRSSGYNEQFFGPGTRLTVL.

The gene calls are TRBV27 and TRBJ1-3; a weak D match, TRBD1 (5 bases). Per the germline V gene, CDR1 is MNHEY and CDR2 is SMNVEV (reference sequence). The CDR3 runs 15 residues. Deletions cut 5 bases from V and 4 bases from J, with 15 bases between. CDR3 protein: CASSISGGYGNTIYF. The CDR3 region has the DNA TGTGCCAGCAGTATTAGTGGGGGGTACGGAAACACCATATATTTT.

V usage is TRBV5-1 and J usage is TRBJ2-7, with D tentatively TRBD1 (5 bases). The CDR3 runs to 13 residues. V was cut by 0 bases and J by 3 bases, with 7 bases left in between. Germline-derived CDR1 and CDR2 are SGHRS and YFSETQ. DNA of the CDR3: TGCGCCAGCAGCTTGGACAGGTACTACGAGCAGTACTTC. It yields the protein CASSLDRYYEQYF.

The V call is TRBV20-1, the J call TRBJ1-1; D is undetermined. Germline CDR1 and CDR2: DFQATT and SNEGSKA (reference sequence). CDR3 size: 14 residues. Trimming took off 0 bases at V and 7 bases at J, with 15 bases between the two ends. The chain's CDR3 is CSARDVLGGGEAFF. Written as DNA, the CDR3 is TGCAGTGCTAGAGACGTCCTTGGAGGCGGTGAAGCTTTCTTT.

This clonotype turned up a few times. V and J are TRBV28 and TRBJ1-1; tentative D call: TRBD1 (5 bases). This CDR3 region has 11 residues. Trimming removed 7 bases at V and 3 bases at J, with 6 bases between. The germline CDR1 and CDR2 sequences are MDHEN and SYDVKM. CDR3 bases: TGTGCCAGCACGGGGCACACTGAAGCTTTCTTT. The encoded protein is CASTGHTEAFF.

This clonotype has only a few counts. The rearrangement links TRBV28 to TRBJ2-3, with 10 bases aligning to TRBD2. V gave up 8 bases and J gave up 5 bases; unmatched junction bases: 10. CDR1 is MDHEN and CDR2 is SYDVKM in the germline V gene. The CDR3 runs 15 residues. The CDR3 DNA reads as TGTGCCAGCGGATATCTAGCGGGAGAGGAAGATACGCAGTATTTT. Translating gives CASGYLAGEEDTQYF.

This clonotype was recorded many times. The chain combines TRBV7-3 with TRBJ2-5; the D gene could be TRBD1 or TRBD2 (6 bases each). Trimming cost V 2 bases and J 2 bases, with 12 bases left between them. CDR1 and CDR2 from the germline V gene are SGHTA and FQGTGA. CDR3 length equals 15 residues. CDR3 in amino acids: CASSLVGGKQETQYF. Written as DNA, the CDR3 is TGTGCCAGCAGCTTAGTAGGGGGGAAACAAGAGACCCAGTACTTC.

V gene TRBV28 combines with J gene TRBJ2-1; 16 bases match TRBD2. Germline CDR1 and CDR2: MDHEN and SYDVKM. The CDR3 consists of 13 residues. The V and J ends lost 11 bases and 6 bases, in that order; junction bases with no gene match: 1. As DNA, the CDR3 is TGTGCCGGGACTAGCGGGAGGGCCAATGAGCAGTTCTTC. It translates to CAGTSGRANEQFF.

This clonotype was seen many times. The genes are TRBV12-3 or TRBV12-4 and TRBJ1-2; D not certain. The CDR3 is 10 amino acids. V gave up 8 bases and J gave up 8 bases, with 9 bases separating them. The CDR3 reads CASLTKGYTF. The CDR3 bases are TGTGCCAGCCTGACAAAAGGCTACACCTTC.

Only a few counts were recorded for this clonotype. The genes are TRBV6-6 and TRBJ2-3, with D unresolved. V lost 0 bases, J lost 5 bases, and 6 bases lay in between. The CDR3 sequence is 13 residues long. Germline V gene sequence: CDR1 MNHNY, CDR2 SVGAGI (reference sequence). The CDR3 spells CASSYSEKDTQYF. The CDR3, as DNA: TGTGCCAGCAGTTACTCGGAGAAAGATACGCAGTATTTT.

The chain couples TRBV20-1 to TRBJ2-1; no reliable D call. Germline V lookup: CDR1 DFQATT, CDR2 SNEGSKA (reference sequence). The CDR3 covers 14 residues. Trimming removed 6 bases at V and 10 bases at J, with 22 bases between. CDR3 DNA sequence: TGCAGTGCCCTGAATAACCCGGCCCTGGGGGAGCAGTTCTTC. Amino acids: CSALNNPALGEQFF.

The gene calls are TRBV3-1 and TRBJ2-7; no firm D call. From germline, CDR1 is LGHDT and CDR2 YNNKEL (reference sequence). The CDR3 consists of 14 residues. Trimming stripped 0 bases from V and 1 base from J, with 7 bases between. Here the CDR3 reads CASSQEAGSYEQYF. The CDR3 DNA follows: TGTGCCAGCAGCCAAGAGGCTGGGTCCTACGAGCAGTACTTC.

This clonotype was detected ten times or more. Here the CDR3 reads CASSSRGQGRVSPLHF. The CDR3 DNA sequence: TGTGCCAGCAGTTCCAGGGGACAGGGTCGGGTATCACCCCTCCACTTT. This chain links TRBV12-3 or TRBV12-4 with TRBJ1-6, with 9 bases matching TRBD1. This CDR3 has 16 residues. The V gene end was trimmed by 4 bases and the J gene end by 10 bases; junction bases not matched to a gene: 11.

This clonotype was detected ten times or more. V and J are TRBV3-1 and TRBJ2-2, with D unclear. Trimming shortened V by 1 base and J by 4 bases, and 13 bases separated the two germline ends. The CDR3 runs to 16 residues. The germline CDR1 and CDR2 sequences are LGHDT and YNNKEL (reference sequence). CDR3 region: CASSQVVSTSTGELFF. The DNA of the CDR3 is TGTGCCAGCAGCCAAGTAGTCTCAACCTCCACCGGGGAGCTGTTTTTT.

This clonotype has ten or more counts. This sequence joins TRBV12-3 or TRBV12-4 and TRBJ2-2; D gene unclear. Trimming cost V 0 bases and J 6 bases, with 14 bases left between them. This CDR3 is 16 amino acids long. The CDR3 nucleotides read TGTGCCAGCAGTTTAGCGGAAGTCCTGAAGGCCGGGGAGCTGTTTTTT. As protein: CASSLAEVLKAGELFF.

This clonotype was seen a handful of times. The chain links TRBV20-1 to TRBJ1-5, with no clear D. Germline values: CDR1 DFQATT, CDR2 SNEGSKA (reference sequence). Trimming took 0 bases from V and 4 from J, leaving 7 bases between them. This CDR3 is 13 amino acids long. The DNA for the CDR3 is TGCAGTGCTAGAGATTTTGGGAATCAGCCCCAGCATTTT. It is translated as CSARDFGNQPQHF.

Many counts were recorded for this clonotype. This sequence joins TRBV5-1 and TRBJ1-1, with D possibly matching TRBD1 (5 bases). Trimming stripped 0 bases from V and 1 base from J, with 10 bases between. Germline V gene lookup returns CDR1 SGHRS and CDR2 YFSETQ. The CDR3 covers 15 residues. The CDR3 DNA follows: TGCGCCAGCAGCTTGGAGGGACGGCAGAACACTGAAGCTTTCTTT. Translation: CASSLEGRQNTEAFF.

This clonotype showed up many times. The gene calls are TRBV20-1 and TRBJ1-1, with TRBD1 as a possible D gene (6 bases). The CDR3 covers 15 residues. V was clipped by 2 bases and J by 10 bases, with 23 bases between them. CDR1 DFQATT and CDR2 SNEGSKA come from the germline V gene (reference sequence). This chain's CDR3 is CSARSKALGHGGAFF. CDR3 DNA: TGCAGTGCTAGAAGTAAGGCCTTGGGACACGGGGGAGCTTTCTTT.

This clonotype appeared a few times. This chain connects TRBV9 to TRBJ1-6; D gene unclear. The germline V gene encodes CDR1 SGDLS and CDR2 YYNGEE. CDR3 size: 12 residues. V was shortened by 7 bases and J by 5 bases, with 7 bases between the two germline ends. CDR3 nucleotides: TGTGCCAGCGGGCGGGATAATTCACCCCTCCACTTT. Translating gives CASGRDNSPLHF.